The 18 T cell receptor beta chains below were found in one sample sequenced in a study of blood T cells in healthy people across ages. PCR was performed a second time for about 6 to 12 cycles using a sample-barcoded 5' primer and a J-beta primer mix. TCRdb fed the 5' RACE reads into MiXCR, producing one record per CDR3 protein. This table has 730,000 or so distinct CDR3 sequences, around 41% appearing once. The sample was blood. These receptors were obtained from an elderly man in good health.

This chain joins TRBV20-1 and TRBJ2-4, with D perhaps TRBD2 (7 bases). The CDR3 sequence is 13 residues long. Germline V gene sequence: CDR1 DFQATT, CDR2 SNEGSKA (reference sequence). Trimming pared 1 base from V and 8 bases from J, leaving 12 bases between. The CDR3 DNA sequence: TGCAGTGCTAGAGTGGGGGCGGGAGACATTCAGTACTTC. Protein product: CSARVGAGDIQYF.

This clonotype was counted at least ten times. The chain carries TRBV18 and TRBJ2-6, with TRBD1 matching over 7 bases. There are 16 residues in the CDR3. CDR1 KGHSH and CDR2 LQKENI come from the germline V gene. V lost 5 bases to trimming and J lost 4 bases; unmatched junction nucleotides: 8. CDR3 DNA: TGTGCCAGCTCAACGACAGGGCCTAAGGGGGCCAACGTCCTGACTTTC. This sequence encodes CASSTTGPKGANVLTF. The complete variable domain, with remaining parts taken from reference TRBV18 and TRBJ2-6, reads NAGVMQNPRHLVRRRGQEARLRCSPMKGHSHVYWYRQLPEEGLKFMVYLQKENIIDESGMPKERFSAEFPKEGPSILRIQQVVRGDSAAYFCASSTTGPKGANVLTFGAGSRLTVL.

V usage is TRBV7-2 and J usage is TRBJ2-4, with 9 bases fitting TRBD1. The end of the DNA fits TRBJ2-7 better, so the J call may be wrong. The CDR3 length is 15 residues. The germline gives CDR1 SGHTA, CDR2 FQGNSA. The CDR3 coding sequence is TGTGCCAGCAGCTTAGCGCGTAGGACAGGGGACGAGCAGTACTTC. It yields the protein CASSLARRTGDEQYF.

The chain links TRBV6-2 or TRBV6-3 to TRBJ2-1; D is possibly TRBD1 (5 bases). This CDR3 has 14 residues. Germline CDR1 is MNHEY and CDR2 is SVGEGT. V was shortened by 6 bases and J by 4 bases, with 13 bases between the two germline ends. CDR3 DNA sequence: TGTGCCAGCAGCCCAGGGCAAATGTACAATGAGCAGTTCTTC. This translates into CASSPGQMYNEQFF.

A few counts support this clonotype. The V call is TRBV7-2, the J call TRBJ2-5; D is unclear. The DNA end is more similar to TRBJ2-7, so the J call may be wrong. CDR3 size: 12 residues. Germline CDR1 is SGHTA and CDR2 is FQGNSA. CDR3 region: CTSSPERNEQYF. The CDR3, as DNA: TGTACCAGCAGCCCAGAACGAAACGAGCAGTACTTC.

The CDR3 here is CASRGTGTGSYGYTF. In nucleotides, the CDR3 is TGCGCCAGCAGGGGCACCGGGACAGGGTCCTATGGCTACACCTTC. J is TRBJ1-2 and V is TRBV4-3; 9 nucleotides agree with TRBD1. CDR1 and CDR2 (germline): LGHNA, YSLEER. After removal of 6 bases from V and 4 bases from J, the junction contained 9 bases not matched to a gene. The CDR3 is 15 amino acids.

This chain uses TRBV6-2 or TRBV6-3 with TRBJ1-2; no reliable D call. This CDR3 is built from 13 residues. Germline V lookup: CDR1 MNHEY, CDR2 SVGEGT. Trimming took 10 bases from V and 4 from J, leaving 16 bases between them. CDR3 in amino acids: CAINPGRTYGYTF. CDR3 nucleotides: TGTGCCATCAATCCGGGCAGAACCTATGGCTACACCTTC.

V gene TRBV6-2 or TRBV6-3 combines with J gene TRBJ2-1; the match to TRBD2 covers 11 bases. The CDR3 loop spans 16 amino acids. Unmatched junction bases numbered 8, after V lost 6 bases and J lost 4 bases. Germline values: CDR1 MNHEY, CDR2 SVGEGT. CDR3 DNA sequence: TGTGCCAGCAGACCGGGACTAGCGGCGGGGTACAATGAGCAGTTCTTC. Translation gives CASRPGLAAGYNEQFF.

The chain uses TRBV5-4 and TRBJ2-5; D is unresolved. This CDR3 region has 13 residues. Germline lookup yields CDR1 SGHNT and CDR2 YYREEE (reference sequence). The V end was cut by 0 bases, the J end by 7 bases, with 10 bases between. The CDR3, as DNA: TGTGCCAGCAGCTTGGAGGGTTCGGGGACCCAGTACTTC. Its translation: CASSLEGSGTQYF.

This chain uses TRBV19 with TRBJ2-6, with 7 bases aligning to TRBD1. Germline loops: CDR1 LNHDA, CDR2 SQIVND (reference sequence). The CDR3 has 17 residues. V was clipped by 5 bases and J by 0 bases; unmatched bases: 7. CDR3 nucleotides: TGTGCCAGTAGTGAGGGACAGCCTCTCTCTGGGGCCAACGTCCTGACTTTC. Translating it yields CASSEGQPLSGANVLTF.

Remarks on this clonotype: A much more abundant neighbour one base away suggests this may be a read error. The genes are TRBV5-1 and TRBJ2-3; 8 bases map to TRBD1. Germline V gene data show CDR1 as SGHRS and CDR2 as YFSETQ. J gave up 2 bases and V 3 bases, and 8 bases lay outside the gene matches. The CDR3 consists of 16 residues. This CDR3 is CASSSGGRTYTDTQYF. CDR3 nucleotides: TGCGCCAGCAGCTCAGGGGGCAGAACCTACACAGATACGCAGTATTTT.

The chain carries TRBV10-3 and TRBJ2-5; a weak D match, TRBD1 (6 bases). Per the germline V gene, CDR1 is ENHRY and CDR2 is SYGVKD. This CDR3 region has 15 residues. Trimming took 6 bases from V and 4 from J, leaving 18 bases between them. CDR3 nucleotides: TGTGCCATCAGGCCAACGGACAGACAAGGAGAGACCCAGTACTTC. Its translation: CAIRPTDRQGETQYF.

There are a few counts of this clonotype. The V call is TRBV4-1, the J call TRBJ2-7, with D possibly being TRBD1 (6 bases). The V gene's germline CDR1 is MGHRA and CDR2 YSYEKL. Trimming removed 0 bases from V and 4 bases from J, with 19 bases in between. This CDR3 has 17 amino acids. The DNA of the CDR3 is TGCGCCAGCAGCCAAGATACCCTCGCAGGGGATCCATACGAGCAGTACTTC. It specifies CASSQDTLAGDPYEQYF.

The chain joins TRBV30 to TRBJ1-2; D is ambiguous. The germline V gene encodes CDR1 GTSNPN and CDR2 SVGIG (reference sequence). This CDR3 contains 12 residues. Trimming stripped 2 bases from V and 1 base from J, with 5 bases between. The CDR3 region has the DNA TGTGCCTGGAGTACTGATAACTATGGCTACACCTTC. Amino acids: CAWSTDNYGYTF.

This clonotype was seen only a few times. The chain is built from TRBV7-2 and TRBJ2-3; no firm D call. CDR3 length: 14 amino acids. V lost 4 bases and J 2 bases, leaving 10 bases between the germline ends. The germline gives CDR1 SGHTA, CDR2 FQGNSA. The CDR3 bases are TGTGCCAGCAGCTCTTATGGGTTCACAGATACGCAGTATTTT. As protein: CASSSYGFTDTQYF.

This clonotype has a handful of counts. V is TRBV2 and J is TRBJ2-7; TRBD1 aligns across 11 bases. The CDR3 has 16 amino acids. CDR1 and CDR2 (germline): SNHLY, FYNNEI. The junction had 9 bases not matched to a gene; V was cut back by 3 bases and J by 5 bases. CDR3 loop: CASSDLKGTGGDEQYF. CDR3 in DNA: TGTGCCAGCAGTGACCTCAAAGGGACAGGGGGAGACGAGCAGTACTTC.

The CDR3 is CASEGQRYRYEQYF. For the CDR3, the DNA is TGTGCCAGCGAGGGACAAAGATATCGATACGAGCAGTACTTC. The V and J genes are TRBV6-4 and TRBJ2-7; a possible D gene is TRBD1 (6 bases). CDR1 and CDR2 (germline): MRHNA, SNTAGT. Between the trimmed V and J ends, which lost 8 bases and 4 bases, there was a span of 18 bases. The CDR3 totals 14 residues.

V usage is TRBV11-3 and J usage is TRBJ1-6; D possibly corresponds to TRBD1 (6 bases). The CDR3 is made up of 14 amino acids. V was shortened by 5 bases and J by 5 bases, with 10 bases between the two germline ends. Germline V gives CDR1 SGHNT, CDR2 YENEEA. The chain's CDR3 is CASSVGHNNSPLHF. As DNA, the CDR3 is TGTGCCAGCAGCGTGGGACACAATAATTCACCCCTCCACTTT.